This TCR beta chain was identified in a study of T cells in tumors after PD-1 blockade. For the study at large: Peripheral blood samples averaged 36,536 unique clonotypes and around 120,000 templates.

Looked up from germline, CDR1 is DFQATT and CDR2 is SNEGSKA (reference sequence). The CDR3 extends over 14 amino acids. V lost 3 bases, J lost 0 bases, and 9 bases lay in between. The data were produced by immunoSEQ multiplex PCR, yet TCRdb's version contains in-frame clones alone and is incomplete. The table has tens of thousands of clones, 75% to 85% seen once; the top ten hold roughly 17%. Sequencing was performed on PBMCs, taken before anti-PD-1 treatment. The source of this sequence is a human donor with basal cell carcinoma. The chain couples TRBV20-1 to TRBJ1-5; D unclear. CDR3 in amino acids: CSASRQYSNQPQHF. CDR3 DNA: TGCAGTGCTAGTCGGCAATATAGCAATCAGCCCCAGCATTTT.